The source of this T cell receptor beta chain is a study of cytomegalovirus exposure and HLA in healthy donors. Study findings and constraints: Cytomegalovirus-associated TCR beta chains were listed, numbering 150 to 200. In a later analysis, a missense DCLRE1C variant was linked to TCR beta V- and J-gene trimming.

PCR primers comprised 60 Vbeta and 13 Jbeta primers. Data came from immunoSEQ multiplex PCR; TCRdb stores just in-frame clones and leaves some out. The sample includes about 140,000 clones, about 80% seen only once; the top ten take about 1.5%. Worth noting for this clone: Its antigen is undetermined.

Sequenced sample: PBMCs. This sequence originates from a young man in good health and CMV-seropositive.

This CDR3 is CASSDYQGDGYTF. The CDR3 nucleotides are TGCGCCAGCAGTGACTACCAGGGTGATGGCTACACCTTC. The chain links TRBV10-2 to TRBJ1-2, with D possibly being TRBD1 (5 bases). This CDR3 contains 13 residues. CDR1 and CDR2 from the germline V gene are WSHSY and SAAADI. V gave up 3 bases and J gave up 6 bases, with 11 bases separating them.